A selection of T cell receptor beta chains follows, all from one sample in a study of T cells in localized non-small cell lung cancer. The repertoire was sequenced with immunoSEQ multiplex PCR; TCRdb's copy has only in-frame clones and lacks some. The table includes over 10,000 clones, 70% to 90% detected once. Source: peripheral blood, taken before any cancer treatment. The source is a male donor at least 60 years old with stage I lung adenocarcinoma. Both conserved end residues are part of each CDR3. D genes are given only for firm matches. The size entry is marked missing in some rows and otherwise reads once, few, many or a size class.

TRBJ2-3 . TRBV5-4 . CASSTTEFTDTQYF TGTGCCAGCAGCACGACAGAGTTCACAGATACGCAGTATTTT
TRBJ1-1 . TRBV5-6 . CASLPWGVSEAFF TGTGCCAGTCTCCCCTGGGGGGTATCTGAAGCTTTCTTT
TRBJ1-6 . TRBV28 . CASSRPENSPLHF TGTGCCAGCAGTCGCCCAGAGAATTCACCCCTCCACTTT
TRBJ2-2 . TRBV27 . CASSFKQGWGHAGELFF TGTGCCAGCAGTTTTAAACAGGGATGGGGTCACGCCGGGGAGCTGTTTTTT
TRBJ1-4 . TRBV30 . CAWSRGFDEKLFF TGTGCCTGGAGTCGTGGTTTTGATGAAAAACTGTTTTTT
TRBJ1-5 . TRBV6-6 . CASSLPSGSNQPQHF TGTGCCAGCAGTCTCCCTTCAGGTAGCAATCAGCCCCAGCATTTT
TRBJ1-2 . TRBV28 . CASSSLEFLDTF TGTGCCAGCAGTTCCCTGGAGTTTCTAGACACCTTC
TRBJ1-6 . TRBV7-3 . CASSLRKNSPLHF TGTGCCAGCAGCTTACGGAAGAATTCACCCCTCCACTTT
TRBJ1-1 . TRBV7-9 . CASSLVRSARAEAFF TGTGCCAGCAGCTTAGTTCGATCGGCCCGGGCTGAAGCTTTCTTT
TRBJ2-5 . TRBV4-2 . CASSPSLGGKKETQYF TGTGCCAGCAGTCCAAGTTTGGGGGGCAAGAAAGAGACCCAGTACTTC
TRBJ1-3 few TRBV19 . CASSLRDGLSGNTIYF TGTGCCAGTTCTCTACGGGACGGCCTCTCTGGAAACACCATATATTTT
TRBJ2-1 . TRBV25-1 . CASSPSIGGHEQFF TGTGCCAGCAGTCCTTCCATCGGGGGCCATGAGCAGTTCTTC
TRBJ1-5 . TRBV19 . CASSGTVNQPQHF TGTGCCAGTAGTGGGACCGTCAATCAGCCCCAGCATTTT
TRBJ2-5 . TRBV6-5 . CASSRTSRRETQYF TGTGCCAGCAGTCGGACATCCCGCCGAGAGACCCAGTACTTC
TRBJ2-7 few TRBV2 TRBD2 CASSSKTGGYEQYF TGTGCCAGCAGTAGTAAGACGGGGGGGTACGAGCAGTACTTC
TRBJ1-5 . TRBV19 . CASSTVGDQPQHF TGTGCCAGTAGTACCGTTGGGGATCAGCCCCAGCATTTT
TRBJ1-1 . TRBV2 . CASSAERAFF TGTGCCAGCAGTGCCGAGCGAGCTTTCTTT
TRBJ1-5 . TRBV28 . CASSRSNQPQHF TGTGCCAGCAGTAGGAGCAATCAGCCCCAGCATTTT
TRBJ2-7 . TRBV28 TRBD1 CASSLTTVGQGSGEQYF TGTGCCAGCAGCCTAACCACCGTGGGACAGGGGTCCGGCGAGCAGTACTTC
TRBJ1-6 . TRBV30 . CAWIAGFNSPLHF TGTGCCTGGATAGCCGGATTCAATTCACCCCTCCACTTT
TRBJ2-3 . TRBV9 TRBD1 CASSTRQGSTDTQYF TGTGCCAGCAGCACACGACAGGGAAGCACAGATACGCAGTATTTT
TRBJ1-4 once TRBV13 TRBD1 CASSLGTGQGSEKLFF TGTGCCAGCAGCTTAGGTACGGGACAGGGGAGTGAAAAACTGTTTTTT
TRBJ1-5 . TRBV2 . CASRQESGNQPQHF TGTGCCAGCAGGCAGGAGTCCGGCAATCAGCCCCAGCATTTT
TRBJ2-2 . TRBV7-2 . CASSLVGRGAGELFF TGTGCCAGCAGCTTAGTAGGTCGGGGAGCCGGGGAGCTGTTTTTT
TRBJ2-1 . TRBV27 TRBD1 CASSHRGGNEQFF TGTGCCAGCAGCCACAGGGGTGGCAATGAGCAGTTCTTC
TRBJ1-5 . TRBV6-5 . CASARGGEGGQPQHF TGTGCCAGCGCTAGGGGGGGGGAGGGCGGTCAGCCCCAGCATTTT
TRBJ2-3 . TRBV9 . CASSVRGALEDTQYF TGTGCCAGCAGCGTAAGAGGGGCCCTAGAGGATACGCAGTATTTT
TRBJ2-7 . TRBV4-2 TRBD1 CASSQVDRVGTYEQYF TGTGCCAGCAGCCAAGTCGACAGGGTGGGGACGTACGAGCAGTACTTC
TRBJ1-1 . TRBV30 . CAWKTIRLSEAFF TGTGCCTGGAAAACCATTCGCCTATCTGAAGCTTTCTTT
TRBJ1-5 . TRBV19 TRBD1 CATKPGQGEGNQPQHF TGTGCCACGAAACCGGGACAGGGTGAGGGGAATCAGCCCCAGCATTTT
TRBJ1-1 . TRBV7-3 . CASSLVPGLNTEAFF TGTGCCAGCAGCTTAGTGCCGGGTTTGAACACTGAAGCTTTCTTT
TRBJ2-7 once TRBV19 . CASSIPGSIYEQYF TGTGCCAGTAGTATTCCCGGCTCAATATACGAGCAGTACTTC
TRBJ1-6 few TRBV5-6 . CASSLSAYSPLHF TGTGCCAGCAGCTTGTCTGCGTATTCACCCCTCCACTTT
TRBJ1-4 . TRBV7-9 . CASSSYGRTESEKAFF TGTGCCAGCAGTTCTTACGGCCGGACAGAAAGTGAAAAAGCGTTTTTT
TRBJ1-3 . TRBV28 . CASMTASASGNTIYF TGTGCCAGCATGACAGCGTCCGCTTCGGGAAACACCATATATTTT
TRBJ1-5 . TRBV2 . CASSPGTLNQPQHF TGTGCCAGCAGTCCCGGGACACTTAATCAGCCCCAGCATTTT
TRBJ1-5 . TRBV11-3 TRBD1 CASNKTNRGHNQPQHF TGTGCCAGCAACAAAACTAACAGGGGACATAATCAGCCCCAGCATTTT
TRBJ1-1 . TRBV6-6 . CASSYSFLGESSAFF TGTGCCAGCAGTTACTCTTTTTTGGGGGAGTCCTCCGCTTTCTTT
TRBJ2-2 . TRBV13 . CASSWRGAKRELFF TGTGCCAGCAGCTGGAGGGGCGCGAAAAGGGAGCTGTTTTTT
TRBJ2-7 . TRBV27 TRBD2 CASSIWTSGGFYEQYF TGTGCCAGCAGTATCTGGACTAGCGGGGGGTTCTACGAGCAGTACTTC